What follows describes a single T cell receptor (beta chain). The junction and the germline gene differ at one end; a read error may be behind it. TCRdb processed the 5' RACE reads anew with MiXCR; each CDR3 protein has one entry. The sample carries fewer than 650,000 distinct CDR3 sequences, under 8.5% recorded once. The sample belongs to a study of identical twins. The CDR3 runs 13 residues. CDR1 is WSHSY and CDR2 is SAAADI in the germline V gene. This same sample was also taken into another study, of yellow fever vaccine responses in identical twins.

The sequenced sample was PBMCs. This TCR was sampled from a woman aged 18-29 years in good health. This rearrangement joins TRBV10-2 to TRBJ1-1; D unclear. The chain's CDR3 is CASNEALNGRAFF. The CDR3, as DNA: TGCGCCAGCAATGAGGCCCTAAATGGTCGGGCTTTCTTT.